Detailed here is one TCR beta chain. These data originate in a study of shared clonotypes between healthy human individuals. V was shortened by 1 base and J by 3 bases, with 6 bases between the two germline ends. Germline assignment: CDR1 SGHVS and CDR2 FNYEAQ. This CDR3 comprises 14 residues. Clones were read by immunoSEQ multiplex PCR, and TCRdb kept only the in-frame ones, dropping some. The sample records 760,000 or so clones, 90% to 98% being singletons. It was CD45RO-negative cells, positively selected for CCR7, that made up naive CD8 cells, with terminally differentiated effector memory CD45RA+ cells excluded.

The clonotype comes from a man in his thirties or forties in good health. V usage is TRBV7-6 and J usage is TRBJ2-2; D gene unclear. Sequenced input: naive CD8+ T cells sorted from blood. This chain's CDR3 is CASSLEAYTGELFF. In DNA form, the CDR3 reads TGTGCCAGCAGCTTAGAGGCATACACCGGGGAGCTGTTTTTT.